Listed here are 31 T cell receptor beta chains from one sample, sequenced in a study of blood T cell repertoires in COVID-19 (dated by TCRdb to the early 2020s). The library was built by means of the immunoSEQ multiplex PCR assay. TCRdb provides this immuneACCESS table in a form limited to in-frame rearrangements. Some clones are lacking; in checked studies, under half of them reflect an unresolved V gene, and why the rest are absent is not known. The sample table shows tens of thousands of clones, and about 83% are seen once. The ten largest clones take up around a fifth of the sample. Source material: peripheral blood. The receptors originated from a woman over 75 with acute or convalescent COVID-19.

V gene TRBV30 combines with J gene TRBJ1-5, with TRBD1 identical over 8 bases. J was trimmed by 7 bases and V by 1 base; bases with no gene match: 9. In germline, CDR1 is GTSNPN, CDR2 SVGIG (reference sequence). This CDR3 has 15 residues. CDR3 amino acids: CAWSASDRDWQPQHF. In DNA form, the CDR3 reads TGTGCCTGGAGTGCCTCGGACAGGGATTGGCAGCCCCAGCATTTT.

The chain combines TRBV24-1 with TRBJ1-2; D remains ambiguous. This CDR3 is 13 amino acids long. V lost 9 bases, J lost 8 bases, and 18 bases lay in between. CDR1 and CDR2 from the germline V gene are KGHDR and SFDVKD. The CDR3 loop reads CATGGPEARGYTF. For the CDR3, the DNA is TGTGCCACCGGTGGTCCGGAGGCCCGCGGCTACACCTTC.

The chain recombines TRBV5-4 with TRBJ1-1, with D possibly TRBD1 on 5 matching bases. CDR3 length: 15 residues. The germline CDR1 and CDR2 sequences are SGHNT and YYREEE (reference sequence). V gave up 7 bases and J gave up 0 bases, with 16 bases separating them. CDR3 residues: CASLGQGLLNTEAFF. The CDR3 bases are TGTGCCAGCCTGGGGCAGGGCCTCCTGAACACTGAAGCTTTCTTT.

The V and J genes are TRBV7-2 and TRBJ1-4, with 7 bases fitting TRBD1. The junction had 8 bases not matched to a gene; V was cut back by 5 bases and J by 8 bases. CDR1 is SGHTA, CDR2 FQGNSA, per germline. The length of the CDR3 is 14 residues. In DNA, the CDR3 is TGTGCCAGCAGCCCGACAGGGTTGGGGGAAAAACTGTTTTTT. As protein: CASSPTGLGEKLFF.

The gene calls are TRBV9 and TRBJ2-5; 8 bases are shared with TRBD2. The CDR3 is 16 residues long. Germline CDR1 reads SGDLS; CDR2 reads YYNGEE. V trimming: 0 bases; J trimming: 2 bases; junction bases outside the gene matches: 6. CDR3 bases: TGTGCCAGCAGCGTAGATGCGGGGGGAGTTCAAGAGACCCAGTACTTC. This translates into CASSVDAGGVQETQYF.

The rearrangement uses TRBV12-1 and TRBJ2-1; the table's D call of TRBD2 was not tested on the DNA. TRBV12-1 is described as a pseudogene. The CDR3 covers 19 residues. The CDR3 protein is CASSVRLSGRFTWYNEQFF. In nucleotides, the CDR3 is TGTGCCAGCAGCGTGCGATTAAGCGGGAGGTTCACTTGGTACAATGAGCAGTTCTTC.

This chain uses TRBV5-6 with TRBJ1-2; TRBD1 agrees at 9 bases. Trimming took 2 bases from V and 7 from J; bases not matched to a gene: 3. Germline lookup yields CDR1 SGHDT and CDR2 YYEEEE. This CDR3 is 13 amino acids long. CDR3 in DNA: TGTGCCAGCAGCTTCCGGGACAGGGCTGGCTACACCTTC. Translated: CASSFRDRAGYTF.

The V gene is TRBV3-1 (or the pseudogene TRBV3-2), the J gene TRBJ2-3; possible D gene TRBD2, 7 bases. Trimming removed 4 bases at V and 2 bases at J, with 19 bases between. Germline loops: CDR1 LGHDT, CDR2 YNNKEL (reference sequence). This CDR3 contains 17 residues. CDR3: CASSPSGGRGSTDTQYF. CDR3 in DNA: TGTGCCAGCAGCCCCTCCGGGGGGCGGGGTTCCACAGATACGCAGTATTTT.

V gene TRBV27 combines with J gene TRBJ2-7, with D possibly being TRBD1 (5 bases). The CDR3 spans 14 residues. The germline gives CDR1 MNHEY, CDR2 SMNVEV (reference sequence). The V end was cut by 5 bases, the J end by 2 bases, with 13 bases between. DNA for the CDR3: TGTGCCAGCAGTACACTCAGGGTCCCCTACGAGCAGTACTTC. Translating it yields CASSTLRVPYEQYF.

The chain has TRBV18 and TRBJ2-7, with 10 bases matching TRBD2. Germline trimming cut 3 bases from V and 2 bases from J; bases unmatched to any gene: 4. CDR1 is KGHSH, CDR2 LQKENI, per germline. The CDR3 covers 15 residues. The CDR3 protein is CASSPGTSATYEQYF. Here the CDR3 DNA reads TGTGCCAGCTCACCCGGGACTAGCGCAACCTACGAGCAGTACTTC.

The chain employs TRBV5-6 and TRBJ1-4, with a tentative D call TRBD1 (6 bases). The V gene's germline CDR1 is SGHDT and CDR2 YYEEEE. Trimming stripped 4 bases from V and 14 bases from J, with 24 bases between. This CDR3 has 15 amino acids. The DNA of the CDR3 is TGTGCCAGCAGCGTGGGGGGTGTGGGGGCCCCTCGGCTGTTTTTT. Encoded protein: CASSVGGVGAPRLFF.

The chain employs TRBV6-1 and TRBJ2-5; 8 nucleotides match TRBD1. V trimming: 0 bases; J trimming: 6 bases; junction bases outside the gene matches: 12. Per the germline V gene, CDR1 is MNHNS and CDR2 is SASEGT. This CDR3 has 17 amino acids. The CDR3: CASSEADLDRVFKTQYF. The CDR3 coding sequence is TGTGCCAGCAGTGAAGCGGATTTGGACAGGGTATTTAAGACCCAGTACTTC.

The CDR3 DNA reads as TGTGCCAGCAGACCAGGGGTGCAAGGGGAGCTGTTTTTT. This encodes CASRPGVQGELFF. The rearrangement joins TRBV28 to TRBJ2-2; D is perhaps TRBD1 (6 bases). Trimming stripped 6 bases from V and 8 bases from J, with 13 bases between. The CDR3 is 13 amino acids. Germline assignment: CDR1 MDHEN and CDR2 SYDVKM.

The gene calls are TRBV3-1 (or the pseudogene TRBV3-2) and TRBJ1-5; D is unresolved. CDR3 length: 13 amino acids. Trimming removed 0 bases at V and 7 bases at J, with 7 bases between. In germline, CDR1 is LGHDT, CDR2 YNNKEL (reference sequence). CDR3 nucleotides: TGTGCCAGCAGCCAAGATATGGGCCAGCCCCAGCATTTT. Translation: CASSQDMGQPQHF.

This chain joins TRBV5-1 and TRBJ1-3, with no clear D. V lost 4 bases, J lost 0 bases, and 8 bases lay in between. Germline V CDR1 and CDR2: SGHRS, YFSETQ. The CDR3 has 14 residues. The DNA for the CDR3 is TGCGCCAGCAGCGAGGGTTACTCTGGAAACACCATATATTTT. Translated, it gives CASSEGYSGNTIYF.

V and J are TRBV7-9 and TRBJ2-3; a weak D match, TRBD2 (5 bases). V was pared by 5 bases and J by 4 bases, with 13 bases between. The CDR3 spans 14 residues. Germline loops: CDR1 SEHNR, CDR2 FQNEAQ (reference sequence). This chain's CDR3 is CASSKTGISDTQYF. The CDR3 coding sequence is TGTGCCAGCAGCAAAACCGGGATCTCAGATACGCAGTATTTT.

The J gene is TRBJ2-7, the V gene TRBV18; D is perhaps TRBD1 (6 bases). Germline CDR1 is KGHSH and CDR2 is LQKENI. Deletions cut 2 bases from V and 0 bases from J, with 11 bases between. This CDR3 comprises 15 residues. In DNA form, the CDR3 reads TGTGCCAGCTCACCAGGACAGTTCCTCTCCTACGAGCAGTACTTC. Translation gives CASSPGQFLSYEQYF.

The rearrangement links TRBV11-2 to TRBJ2-4; 9 positions match TRBD1. Germline-derived CDR1 and CDR2 are SGHAT and FQNNGV. This CDR3 has 16 amino acids. With 4 bases clipped from V and 3 bases from J, the junction kept 7 bases outside the gene matches. The CDR3 spells CASSYQSTGGKNIQYF. DNA for the CDR3: TGTGCCAGCAGCTACCAATCGACAGGGGGCAAAAACATTCAGTACTTC.

The chain employs TRBV28 and TRBJ1-5; 9 bases agree with TRBD1. The CDR3 consists of 16 residues. Germline V gene sequence: CDR1 MDHEN, CDR2 SYDVKM. The junction had 8 bases not matched to a gene; V was cut back by 6 bases and J by 2 bases. The CDR3 DNA reads TGTGCCAGCAGGGAGACAGGGGGGTTGGGCAATCAGCCCCAGCATTTT. This codes for CASRETGGLGNQPQHF.

This rearrangement joins TRBV7-2 to TRBJ2-1, with 7 positions matching TRBD2. Trimming removed 5 bases from V and 1 base from J; junction bases left unmatched: 8. CDR3 length: 16 residues. CDR1 and CDR2 (germline): SGHTA, FQGNSA. CDR3 sequence (DNA): TGTGCCAGCAGCCTCTCAACTAGCGCGTCCTACAATGAGCAGTTCTTC. This sequence encodes CASSLSTSASYNEQFF.

The chain combines TRBV19 with TRBJ2-1; TRBD1 agrees at 8 bases. CDR3 size: 14 residues. V lost 6 bases to trimming and J lost 0 bases; unmatched junction nucleotides: 1. Germline V gives CDR1 LNHDA, CDR2 SQIVND (reference sequence). CDR3 nucleotide sequence: TGTGCCAGTAGGACAGGGGACTCCTACAATGAGCAGTTCTTC. It codes for CASRTGDSYNEQFF.

The rearrangement links TRBV6-6 to TRBJ2-5; maybe TRBD2 (5 bases). Germline V gene data show CDR1 as MNHNY and CDR2 as SVGAGI (reference sequence). This CDR3 region has 13 residues. Trimming removed 0 bases from V and 3 bases from J, with 5 bases in between. The CDR3 DNA follows: TGTGCCAGCAGTTACTCACTAGAAGAGACCCAGTACTTC. It translates to CASSYSLEETQYF.

This chain connects TRBV19 to TRBJ1-4, with D possibly being TRBD1 (6 bases). This CDR3 spans 15 amino acids. V dropped 5 bases and J dropped 8 bases, with 18 bases sitting between them. Germline assignment: CDR1 LNHDA and CDR2 SQIVND (reference sequence). The CDR3, as DNA: TGTGCCAGTAGTTCCAGGGGACCTATAGGCGAAAAACTGTTTTTT. Encoded protein: CASSSRGPIGEKLFF.

The rearrangement joins TRBV7-2 to TRBJ2-3, with TRBD2 matching 11 bases. The V and J ends lost 0 bases and 7 bases, in that order; junction bases with no gene match: 12. The CDR3 covers 18 residues. The germline V gene has CDR1 SGHTA and CDR2 FQGNSA. The CDR3 DNA follows: TGTGCCAGCAGCTTAGCCCATCGTAGCGGGGGGGTCGGGAATACGCAGTATTTT. Encoded protein: CASSLAHRSGGVGNTQYF.

CDR3 coding DNA: TGTGCCAGCTCACCACTTTCCCCTGGGGCTTCGAACACCGGGGAGCTGTTTTTT. Protein: CASSPLSPGASNTGELFF. V is TRBV18 and J is TRBJ2-2; TRBD1 might be the D (5 bases). Trimming took off 1 base at V and 0 bases at J, with 15 bases between the two ends. CDR1 and CDR2 from the germline V gene are KGHSH and LQKENI. This CDR3 is 18 amino acids long.

The gene calls are TRBV7-9 and TRBJ2-1, with 10 bases that match TRBD2. The germline gives CDR1 SEHNR, CDR2 FQNEAQ (reference sequence). The CDR3 consists of 15 residues. Trimming at V came to 5 bases and at J to 7 bases, leaving 8 bases not matched to a gene. CDR3 sequence: CASSHRTSGPNEQFF. In nucleotides, the CDR3 is TGTGCCAGCAGCCACCGGACTAGCGGCCCTAATGAGCAGTTCTTC.

The chain joins TRBV6-4 to TRBJ1-6, with unresolved D. The ends were cut back, 2 bases at V and 7 bases at J, with 9 bases in the middle. The CDR3 sequence is 14 residues long. Germline CDR1 MRHNA, CDR2 SNTAGT. The CDR3, as DNA: TGTGCCAGCAGTGACAGGGAGAAAAATTCACCCCTCCACTTT. Protein sequence: CASSDREKNSPLHF.

This chain joins TRBV7-2 and TRBJ1-3; D remains unclear. CDR1 and CDR2 (germline): SGHTA, FQGNSA. CDR3 length: 13 amino acids. Trimming took 5 bases from V and 3 from J, leaving 8 bases between them. CDR3 loop: CASSPTIGNTIYF. Here the CDR3 DNA reads TGTGCCAGCAGCCCCACTATTGGAAACACCATATATTTT.

The CDR3 reads CASSSPPGGVVQETQYF. In DNA form, the CDR3 reads TGTGCCAGCAGTTCGCCCCCCGGCGGGGTAGTCCAAGAGACCCAGTACTTC. The chain carries TRBV28 and TRBJ2-5, with a tentative D call TRBD2 (6 bases). The germline CDR1 and CDR2 sequences are MDHEN and SYDVKM. CDR3 size: 17 residues. V lost 4 bases and J 1 base, leaving 19 bases between the germline ends.

The chain uses TRBV6-5 and TRBJ2-1, with 10 bases fitting TRBD2. V lost 7 bases to trimming and J lost 8 bases; unmatched junction nucleotides: 8. The CDR3 contains 14 residues. CDR1 is MNHEY and CDR2 is SVGAGI in the germline V gene. This CDR3 is CASNERGGPYEQFF. CDR3 DNA: TGTGCCAGCAACGAGCGGGGGGGCCCCTATGAGCAGTTCTTC.

The chain has TRBV5-1 and TRBJ2-6; 7 bases line up with TRBD1. This CDR3 comprises 17 residues. Germline lookup yields CDR1 SGHRS and CDR2 YFSETQ. V was clipped by 2 bases and J by 0 bases; unmatched bases: 5. The CDR3 loop is CASSFRTGVSGANVLTF. The CDR3 DNA is TGCGCCAGCAGCTTCAGGACAGGAGTCTCTGGGGCCAACGTCCTGACTTTC.